This T cell receptor beta chain was sequenced during a study of T cell responses to AZD1222 COVID-19 vaccine. With respect to this clone: Its antigen is unidentified.

Study outcomes and limitations: Distributed over spike, vaccine-associated CD4 TCRs predominated at 160-218 and 743-854.

Second-dose schedules of about 4 or about 12 weeks were combined. The CDR3 is 15 amino acids. Germline loops: CDR1 SGHNT, CDR2 YYREEE (reference sequence). Trimming shortened V by 4 bases and J by 1 base, and 12 bases separated the two germline ends. The method was immunoSEQ multiplex PCR; TCRdb's version includes in-frame clones alone and lacks a portion of them. This table has roughly 58,000 clones, approximately 92% appearing once. The sample in question was peripheral blood, obtained 28 days after the second AZD1222 dose. This TCR derives from an adult who received the AZD1222 COVID-19 vaccine. V is TRBV5-4 and J is TRBJ1-5, with D hard to call. The CDR3 DNA reads TGTGCCAGCAGCCCCTCCGGTGGGAGCAATCAGCCCCAGCATTTT. This encodes CASSPSGGSNQPQHF.